This T cell receptor beta chain was captured by sequencing in a study of breast tumors, draining lymph nodes, adjacent tissues. Axillary draining lymph nodes of breast cancer patients supplied the node samples. TCRdb redid the calling of the multiplex PCR reads with MiXCR, one entry per CDR3 protein. The repertoire holds about 130,000 distinct CDR3 sequences, with roughly 21% as singletons. V trimming: 5 bases; J trimming: 6 bases; junction bases outside the gene matches: 4. The CDR3 covers 13 residues. The V gene's germline CDR1 is SGHDT and CDR2 YYEEEE. This clonotype came up many times. Its antigen remains unidentified. Broader study findings: Luminal-like breast cancer showed significantly greater tumor-nontumor repertoire similarity than basal-like breast cancer did. Data only fit, rather than demonstrated, lymph node origin of most tumor T cells.

J is TRBJ2-7 and V is TRBV5-6; 11 positions agree with TRBD2. Sequenced input: axillary lymph node tissue. The sequence derives from a female donor with breast cancer. Some clones in this sample may be carry-over from other donors' samples. The CDR3 DNA reads as TGTGCCAGCAGTAGCGGGAGGGCCCTCGAGCAGTACTTC. As protein: CASSSGRALEQYF.